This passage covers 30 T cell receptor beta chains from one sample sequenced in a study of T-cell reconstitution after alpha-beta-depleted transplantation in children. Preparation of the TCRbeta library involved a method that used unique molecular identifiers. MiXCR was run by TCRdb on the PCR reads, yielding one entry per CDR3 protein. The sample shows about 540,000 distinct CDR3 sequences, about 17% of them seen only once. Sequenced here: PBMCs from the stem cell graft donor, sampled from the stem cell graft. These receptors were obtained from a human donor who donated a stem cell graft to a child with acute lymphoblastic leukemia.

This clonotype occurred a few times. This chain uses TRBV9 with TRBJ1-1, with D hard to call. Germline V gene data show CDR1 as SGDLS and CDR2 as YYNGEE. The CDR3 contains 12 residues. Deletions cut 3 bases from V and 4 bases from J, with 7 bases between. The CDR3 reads CASSADPTEAFF. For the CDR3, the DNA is TGTGCCAGCAGCGCAGACCCCACTGAAGCTTTCTTT.

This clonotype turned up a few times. The CDR3 DNA reads TGCAGCGTTCTACCCGGGACAGTGAACACCGGGGAGCTGTTTTTT. Translation gives CSVLPGTVNTGELFF. The chain employs TRBV29-1 and TRBJ2-2; 7 bases line up with TRBD1. There are 15 residues in the CDR3. The trim removed 5 bases at V and 1 base at J, leaving 7 bases unmatched. Germline V gene lookup returns CDR1 SQVTM and CDR2 ANQGSEA.

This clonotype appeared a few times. The CDR3 is CASSFGFLRAETQYF. CDR3 bases: TGTGCCAGCAGTTTTGGGTTTTTGCGCGCGGAGACCCAGTACTTC. The rearrangement joins TRBV28 to TRBJ2-5, with D unclear. The CDR3 runs 15 residues. Trimming took 3 bases from V and 5 from J, leaving 16 bases between them. Germline CDR1 and CDR2: MDHEN and SYDVKM. Looking up the rest from reference TRBV28 and TRBJ2-5 gives the full variable domain: DVKVTQSSRYLVKRTGEKVFLECVQDMDHENMFWYRQDPGLGLRLIYFSYDVKMKEKGDIPEGYSVSREKKERFSLILESASTNQTSMYLCASSFGFLRAETQYFGPGTRLLVL.

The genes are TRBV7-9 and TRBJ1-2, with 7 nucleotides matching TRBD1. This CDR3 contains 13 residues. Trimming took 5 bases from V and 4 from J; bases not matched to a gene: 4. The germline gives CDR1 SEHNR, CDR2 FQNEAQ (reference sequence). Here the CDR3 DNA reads TGTGCCAGCAGCGGGGGACAGTTCTATGGCTACACCTTC. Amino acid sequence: CASSGGQFYGYTF.

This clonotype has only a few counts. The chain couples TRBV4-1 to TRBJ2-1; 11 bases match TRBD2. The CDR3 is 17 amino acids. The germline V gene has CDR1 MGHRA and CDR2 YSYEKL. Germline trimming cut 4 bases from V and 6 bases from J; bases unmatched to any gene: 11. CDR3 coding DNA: TGCGCCAGCAGCCCCCTAATTAGCGGGAGGGCCCCCAATGAGCAGTTCTTC. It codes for CASSPLISGRAPNEQFF.

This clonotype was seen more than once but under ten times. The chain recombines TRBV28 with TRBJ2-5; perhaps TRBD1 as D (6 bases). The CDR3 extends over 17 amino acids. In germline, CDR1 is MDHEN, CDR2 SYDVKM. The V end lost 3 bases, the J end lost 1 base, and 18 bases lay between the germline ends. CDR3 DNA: TGTGCCAGCAGTTTTTCCGTCGAGGACAGTACCCAAGAGACCCAGTACTTC. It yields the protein CASSFSVEDSTQETQYF.

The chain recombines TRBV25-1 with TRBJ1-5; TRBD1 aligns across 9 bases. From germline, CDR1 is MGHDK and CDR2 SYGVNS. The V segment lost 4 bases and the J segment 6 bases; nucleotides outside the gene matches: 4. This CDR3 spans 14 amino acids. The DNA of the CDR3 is TGTGCCAGCAGTGGGGGACAGGGCACTCAGCCCCAGCATTTT. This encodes CASSGGQGTQPQHF.

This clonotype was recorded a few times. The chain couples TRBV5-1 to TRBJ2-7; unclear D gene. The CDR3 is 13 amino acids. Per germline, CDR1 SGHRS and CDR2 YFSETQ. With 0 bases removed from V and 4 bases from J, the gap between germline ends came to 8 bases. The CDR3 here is CASSLGDAYEQYF. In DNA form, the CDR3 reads TGCGCCAGCAGCTTGGGGGATGCATACGAGCAGTACTTC. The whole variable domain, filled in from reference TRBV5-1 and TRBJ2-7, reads KAGVTQTPRYLIKTRGQQVTLSCSPISGHRSVSWYQQTPGQGLQFLFEYFSETQRNKGNFPGRFSGRQFSNSRSEMNVSTLELGDSALYLCASSLGDAYEQYFGPGTRLTVT.

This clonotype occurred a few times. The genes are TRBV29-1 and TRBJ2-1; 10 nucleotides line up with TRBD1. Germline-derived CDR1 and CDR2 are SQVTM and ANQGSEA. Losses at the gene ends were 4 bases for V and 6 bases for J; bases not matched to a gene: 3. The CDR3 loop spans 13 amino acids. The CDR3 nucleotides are TGCAGCGTTGTAGGGACAGGGGTCAATGAGCAGTTCTTC. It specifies CSVVGTGVNEQFF.

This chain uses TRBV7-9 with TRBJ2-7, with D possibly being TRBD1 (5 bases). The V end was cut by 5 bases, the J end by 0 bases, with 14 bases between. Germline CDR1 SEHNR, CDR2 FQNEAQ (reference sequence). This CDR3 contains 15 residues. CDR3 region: CASSRPQGVSYEQYF. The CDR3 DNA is TGTGCCAGCAGCCGTCCCCAAGGGGTCTCCTACGAGCAGTACTTC. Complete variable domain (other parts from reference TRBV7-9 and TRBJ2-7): DTGVSQNPRHKITKRGQNVTFRCDPISEHNRLYWYRQTLGQGPEFLTYFQNEAQLEKSRLLSDRFSAERPKGSFSTLEIQRTEQGDSAMYLCASSRPQGVSYEQYFGPGTRLTVT.

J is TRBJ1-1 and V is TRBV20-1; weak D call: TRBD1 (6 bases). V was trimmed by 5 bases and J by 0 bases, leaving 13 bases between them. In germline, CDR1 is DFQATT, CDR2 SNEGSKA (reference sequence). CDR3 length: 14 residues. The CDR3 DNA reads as TGCAGTGCTGGCCGGGGGGCCATGAACACTGAAGCTTTCTTT. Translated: CSAGRGAMNTEAFF.

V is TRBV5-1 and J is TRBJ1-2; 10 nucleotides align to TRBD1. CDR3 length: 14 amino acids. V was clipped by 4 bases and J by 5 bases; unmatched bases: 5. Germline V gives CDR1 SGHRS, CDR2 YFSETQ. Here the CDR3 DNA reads TGCGCCAGCAGCGACAGGGGGCCGGGGTATGGCTACACCTTC. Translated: CASSDRGPGYGYTF.

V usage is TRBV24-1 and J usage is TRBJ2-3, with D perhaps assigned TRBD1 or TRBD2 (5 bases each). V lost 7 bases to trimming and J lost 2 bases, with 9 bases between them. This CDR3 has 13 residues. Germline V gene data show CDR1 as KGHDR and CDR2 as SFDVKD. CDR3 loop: CATRGTVTDTQYF. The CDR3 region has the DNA TGTGCCACCAGGGGGACGGTCACAGATACGCAGTATTTT.

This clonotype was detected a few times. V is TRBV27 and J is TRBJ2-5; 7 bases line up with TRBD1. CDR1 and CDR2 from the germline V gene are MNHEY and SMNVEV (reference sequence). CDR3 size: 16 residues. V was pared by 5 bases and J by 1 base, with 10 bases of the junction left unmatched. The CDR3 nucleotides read TGTGCCAGCAGTCCGTATTCCGGGACAGCCCAAGAGACCCAGTACTTC. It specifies CASSPYSGTAQETQYF.

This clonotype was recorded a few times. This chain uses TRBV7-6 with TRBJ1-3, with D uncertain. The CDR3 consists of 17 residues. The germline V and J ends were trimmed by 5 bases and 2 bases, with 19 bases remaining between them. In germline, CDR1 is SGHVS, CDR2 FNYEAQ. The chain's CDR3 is CASSLLGYSATGNTIYF. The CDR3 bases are TGTGCCAGCAGCCTTCTCGGATACTCGGCAACTGGAAACACCATATATTTT.

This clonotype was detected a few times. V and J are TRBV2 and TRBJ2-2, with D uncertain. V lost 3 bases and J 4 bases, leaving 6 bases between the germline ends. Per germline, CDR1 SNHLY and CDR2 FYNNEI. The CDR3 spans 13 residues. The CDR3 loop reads CASSEPVTGELFF. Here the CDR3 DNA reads TGTGCCAGCAGTGAGCCAGTCACCGGGGAGCTGTTTTTT.

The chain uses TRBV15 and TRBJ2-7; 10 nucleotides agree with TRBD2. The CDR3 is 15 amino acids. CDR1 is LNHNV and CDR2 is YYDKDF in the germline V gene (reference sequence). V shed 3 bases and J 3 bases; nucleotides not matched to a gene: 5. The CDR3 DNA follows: TGTGCCACCAGCAGCGAAAGGACTAGCGGCTACGAGCAGTACTTC. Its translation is CATSSERTSGYEQYF.

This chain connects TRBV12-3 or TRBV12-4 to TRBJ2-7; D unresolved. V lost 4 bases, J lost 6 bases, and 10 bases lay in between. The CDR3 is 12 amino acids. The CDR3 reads CASSSARGEQYF. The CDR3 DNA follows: TGTGCCAGCAGTTCCGCTCGAGGCGAGCAGTACTTC.

CDR3 bases: TGTGCCAGGAATCCAACAGGGGCCGGTGGGGCTTTCTTT. Translation gives CARNPTGAGGAFF. This chain links TRBV2 with TRBJ1-1, with 7 bases aligning to TRBD1. J gave up 11 bases and V 9 bases, and 15 bases lay outside the gene matches. CDR3 length: 13 residues. Germline CDR1 SNHLY, CDR2 FYNNEI.

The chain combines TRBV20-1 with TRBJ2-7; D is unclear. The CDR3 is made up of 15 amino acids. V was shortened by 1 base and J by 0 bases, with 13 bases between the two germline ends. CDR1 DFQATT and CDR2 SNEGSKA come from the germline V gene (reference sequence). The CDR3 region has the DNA TGCAGTGCTAGAGGTCGGAGAAAAGTCTCCTACGAGCAGTACTTC. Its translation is CSARGRRKVSYEQYF.

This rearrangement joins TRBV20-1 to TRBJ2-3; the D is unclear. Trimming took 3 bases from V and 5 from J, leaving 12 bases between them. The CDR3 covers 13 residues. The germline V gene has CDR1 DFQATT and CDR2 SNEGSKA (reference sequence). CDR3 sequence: CSASGLRRDTQYF. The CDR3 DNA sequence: TGCAGTGCTAGCGGCCTCCGAAGAGATACGCAGTATTTT.

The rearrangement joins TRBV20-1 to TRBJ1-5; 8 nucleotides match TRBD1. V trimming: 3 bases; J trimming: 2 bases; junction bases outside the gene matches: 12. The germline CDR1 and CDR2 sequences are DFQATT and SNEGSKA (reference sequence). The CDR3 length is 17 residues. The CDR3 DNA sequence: TGCAGTGCTAGCCGGGACAGGCATCAAAAGGGCAATCAGCCCCAGCATTTT. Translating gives CSASRDRHQKGNQPQHF.

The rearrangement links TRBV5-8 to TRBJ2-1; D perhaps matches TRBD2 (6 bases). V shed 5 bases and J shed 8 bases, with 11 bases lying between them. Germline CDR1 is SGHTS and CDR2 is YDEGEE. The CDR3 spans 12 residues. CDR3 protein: CASRPLAYEQFF. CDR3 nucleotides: TGTGCCAGCAGACCACTAGCCTATGAGCAGTTCTTC.

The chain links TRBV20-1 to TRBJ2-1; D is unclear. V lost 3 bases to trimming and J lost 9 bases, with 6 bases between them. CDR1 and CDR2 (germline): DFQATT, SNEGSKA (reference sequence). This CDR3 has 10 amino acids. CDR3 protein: CSASQAEQFF. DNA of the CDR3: TGCAGTGCTAGTCAGGCTGAGCAGTTCTTC.

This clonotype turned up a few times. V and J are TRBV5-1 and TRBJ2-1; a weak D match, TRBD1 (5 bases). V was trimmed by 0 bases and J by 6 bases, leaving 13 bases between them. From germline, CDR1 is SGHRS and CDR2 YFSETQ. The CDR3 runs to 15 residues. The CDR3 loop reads CASSLEAGLFNEQFF. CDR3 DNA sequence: TGCGCCAGCAGCTTGGAAGCAGGGCTCTTCAATGAGCAGTTCTTC.

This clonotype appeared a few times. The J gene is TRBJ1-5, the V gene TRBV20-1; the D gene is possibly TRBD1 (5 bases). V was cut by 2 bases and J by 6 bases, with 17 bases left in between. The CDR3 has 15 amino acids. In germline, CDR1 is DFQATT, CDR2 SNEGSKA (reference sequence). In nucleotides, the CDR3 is TGCAGTGCTAGAAAGGCGTCGCAGGGCGGTCAGCCCCAGCATTTT. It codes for CSARKASQGGQPQHF.

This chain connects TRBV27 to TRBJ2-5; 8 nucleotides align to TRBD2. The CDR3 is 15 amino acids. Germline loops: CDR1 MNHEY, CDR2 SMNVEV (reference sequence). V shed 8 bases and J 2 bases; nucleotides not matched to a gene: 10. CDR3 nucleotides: TGTGCCAGCGGTACTACTAGCGGCGGACAAGAGACCCAGTACTTC. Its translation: CASGTTSGGQETQYF.

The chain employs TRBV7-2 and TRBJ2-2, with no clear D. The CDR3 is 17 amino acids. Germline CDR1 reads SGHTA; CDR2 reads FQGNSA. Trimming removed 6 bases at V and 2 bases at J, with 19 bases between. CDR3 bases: TGTGCCAGCAGGCTTGTAACACTCTTGAGTAACACCGGGGAGCTGTTTTTT. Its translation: CASRLVTLLSNTGELFF.

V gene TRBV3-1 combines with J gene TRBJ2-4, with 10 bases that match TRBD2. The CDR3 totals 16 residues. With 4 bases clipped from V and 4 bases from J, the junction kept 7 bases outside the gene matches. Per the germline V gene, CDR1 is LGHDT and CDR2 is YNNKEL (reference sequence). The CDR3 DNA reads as TGTGCCAGCAGCCGGACTAGCGGCGCTCCAAAAAACATTCAGTACTTC. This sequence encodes CASSRTSGAPKNIQYF.

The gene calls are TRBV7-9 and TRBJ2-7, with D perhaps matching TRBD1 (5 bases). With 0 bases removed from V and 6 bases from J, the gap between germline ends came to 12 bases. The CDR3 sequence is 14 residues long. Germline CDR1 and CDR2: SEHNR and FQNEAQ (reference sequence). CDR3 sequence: CASSLALTRAEQYF. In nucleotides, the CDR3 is TGTGCCAGCAGCTTAGCGCTTACCAGGGCCGAGCAGTACTTC.